These T cell receptor beta chains were read from a single sample in a study of cytomegalovirus exposure and HLA in healthy donors. Produced via immunoSEQ multiplex PCR; TCRdb's table is partial and in-frame only. In the table there are about 98,000 clones, about 90% of which are singletons. Sequencing was carried out using PBMCs. The receptors were gathered from a man aged 18 to 30 in good health and CMV-seropositive. Both conserved end residues are part of each CDR3. A D gene is named only where the DNA matches it firmly. Size is stated for part of the rows, as once, few or many counts, or as a class when the clone is expanded.

D	J	V	size	CDR3	DNA
.	TRBJ2-7	TRBV19	.	CASSIDRVAGEQYF	TGTGCCAGTAGTATAGACAGGGTGGCAGGCGAGCAGTACTTC
TRBD2	TRBJ2-7	TRBV7-2	once	CASSFRPGGVEQYF	TGTGCCAGCAGCTTTAGGCCCGGGGGGGTCGAGCAGTACTTC
TRBD1	TRBJ1-5	TRBV25-1	.	CASSGGDRAWNQPQHF	TGTGCCAGCAGTGGGGGGGACAGGGCATGGAATCAGCCCCAGCATTTT
TRBD2	TRBJ2-7	TRBV7-2	.	CASSLDSGGTTEQYF	TGTGCCAGCAGCTTAGATAGCGGGGGGACAACCGAGCAGTACTTC
TRBD1	TRBJ1-2	TRBV18	.	CASSPDRAHGYTF	TGTGCCAGCTCACCCGACAGGGCACATGGATACACCTTC
.	TRBJ2-1	TRBV5-5	.	CASSLDYLYNEQFF	TGTGCCAGCAGCTTAGACTACTTGTACAATGAGCAGTTCTTC
.	TRBJ2-5	TRBV18	.	CASSLAGIGAGETQYF	TGTGCCAGCTCCCTTGCGGGAATTGGGGCCGGAGAGACCCAGTACTTC
TRBD2	TRBJ2-1	TRBV15	few	CATSRASGNYNEQFF	TGTGCCACCAGCAGAGCTAGCGGGAACTACAATGAGCAGTTCTTC
TRBD2	TRBJ2-1	TRBV4-3	.	CASSQLLAGGPNEQFF	TGCGCCAGCAGCCAACTTCTAGCGGGGGGGCCGAATGAGCAGTTCTTC
.	TRBJ1-3	TRBV28	.	CASSPQKTGGNTIYF	TGTGCCAGCAGTCCCCAGAAAACGGGGGGAAACACCATATATTTT
.	TRBJ2-7	TRBV7-6	.	CASSSSRLYSGEQYF	TGTGCCAGCAGCTCGTCTAGATTATACTCCGGCGAGCAGTACTTC
.	TRBJ1-1	TRBV19	.	CASSIGWETEAFF	TGTGCCAGTAGTATAGGGTGGGAGACTGAAGCTTTCTTT
TRBD2	TRBJ2-7	TRBV9	once	CASSVAGGTYEQYF	TGTGCCAGCAGCGTAGCGGGGGGGACCTACGAGCAGTACTTC
.	TRBJ1-2	TRBV7-2	.	CASSLGGGGYTF	TGTGCCAGCAGCTTAGGGGGGGGCGGCTACACCTTC
.	TRBJ2-1	TRBV29-1	.	CSVDTYNEQFF	TGCAGCGTTGACACCTACAATGAGCAGTTCTTC
.	TRBJ2-2	TRBV27	.	CASSYMWTGELFF	TGTGCCAGCAGTTACATGTGGACCGGGGAGCTGTTTTTT